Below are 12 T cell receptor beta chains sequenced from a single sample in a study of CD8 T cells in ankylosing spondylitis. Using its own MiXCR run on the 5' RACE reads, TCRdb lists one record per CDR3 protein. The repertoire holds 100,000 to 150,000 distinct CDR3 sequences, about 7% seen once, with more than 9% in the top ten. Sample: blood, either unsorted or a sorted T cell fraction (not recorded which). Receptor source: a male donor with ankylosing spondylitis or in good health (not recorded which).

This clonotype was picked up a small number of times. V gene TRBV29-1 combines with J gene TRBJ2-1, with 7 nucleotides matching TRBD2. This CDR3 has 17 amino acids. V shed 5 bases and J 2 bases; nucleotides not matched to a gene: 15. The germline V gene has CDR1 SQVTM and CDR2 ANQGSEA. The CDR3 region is CSVSNPKREGTYNEQFF. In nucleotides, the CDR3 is TGCAGCGTTTCTAACCCAAAGCGGGAAGGGACCTACAATGAGCAGTTCTTC.

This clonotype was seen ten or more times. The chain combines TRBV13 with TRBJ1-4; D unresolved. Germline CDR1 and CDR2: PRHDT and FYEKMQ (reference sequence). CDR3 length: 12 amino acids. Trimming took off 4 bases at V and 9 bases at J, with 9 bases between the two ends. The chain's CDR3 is CASSWAQKKLFF. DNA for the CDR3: TGTGCCAGCAGCTGGGCCCAGAAAAAACTGTTTTTT.

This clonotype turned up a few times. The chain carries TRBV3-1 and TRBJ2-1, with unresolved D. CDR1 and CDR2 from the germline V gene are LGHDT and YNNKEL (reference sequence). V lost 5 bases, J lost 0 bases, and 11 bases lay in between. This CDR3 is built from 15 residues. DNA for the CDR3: TGTGCCAGCAGCGGCCCTAGGGACTCCTACAATGAGCAGTTCTTC. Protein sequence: CASSGPRDSYNEQFF.

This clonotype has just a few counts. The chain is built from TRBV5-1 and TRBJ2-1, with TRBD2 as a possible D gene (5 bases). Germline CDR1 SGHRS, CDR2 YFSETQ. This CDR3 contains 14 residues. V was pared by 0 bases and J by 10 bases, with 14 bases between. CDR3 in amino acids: CASSLADSSREQFF. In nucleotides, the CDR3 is TGCGCCAGCAGCTTGGCGGACTCCTCTCGGGAGCAGTTCTTC.

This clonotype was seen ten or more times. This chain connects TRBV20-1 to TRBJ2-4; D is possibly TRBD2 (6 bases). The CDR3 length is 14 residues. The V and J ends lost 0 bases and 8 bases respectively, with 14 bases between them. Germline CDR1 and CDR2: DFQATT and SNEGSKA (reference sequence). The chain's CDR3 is CSARDLGGRDIQYF. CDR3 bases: TGCAGTGCTAGAGATCTCGGGGGAAGGGACATTCAGTACTTC.

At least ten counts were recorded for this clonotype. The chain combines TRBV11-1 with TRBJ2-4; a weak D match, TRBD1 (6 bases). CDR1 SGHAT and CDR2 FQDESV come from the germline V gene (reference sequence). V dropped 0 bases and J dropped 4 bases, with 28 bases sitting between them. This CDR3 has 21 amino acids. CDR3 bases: TGTGCCAGCAGCTTAGCGAGGATTCAGGGGCGCTTGGTCGAGAGTAAAAACATTCAGTACTTC. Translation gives CASSLARIQGRLVESKNIQYF.

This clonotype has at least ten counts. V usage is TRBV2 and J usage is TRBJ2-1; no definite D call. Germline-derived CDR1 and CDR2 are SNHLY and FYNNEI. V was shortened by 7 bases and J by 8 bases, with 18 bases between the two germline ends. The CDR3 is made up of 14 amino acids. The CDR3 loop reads CASTGGPNKDEQFF. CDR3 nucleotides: TGTGCCAGCACGGGCGGACCCAACAAGGATGAGCAGTTCTTC.

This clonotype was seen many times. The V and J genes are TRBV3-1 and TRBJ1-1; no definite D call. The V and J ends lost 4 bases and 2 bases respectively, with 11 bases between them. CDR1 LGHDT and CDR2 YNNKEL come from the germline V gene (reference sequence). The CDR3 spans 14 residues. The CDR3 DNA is TGTGCCAGCAGCCGCGGCAAAGCAAACACTGAAGCTTTCTTT. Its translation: CASSRGKANTEAFF.

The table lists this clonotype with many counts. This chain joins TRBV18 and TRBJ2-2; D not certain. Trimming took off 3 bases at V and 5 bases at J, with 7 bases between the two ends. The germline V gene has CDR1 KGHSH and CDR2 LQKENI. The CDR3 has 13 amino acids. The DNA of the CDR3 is TGTGCCAGCTCACCGAGGCAGACCGGGGAGCTGTTTTTT. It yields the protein CASSPRQTGELFF.

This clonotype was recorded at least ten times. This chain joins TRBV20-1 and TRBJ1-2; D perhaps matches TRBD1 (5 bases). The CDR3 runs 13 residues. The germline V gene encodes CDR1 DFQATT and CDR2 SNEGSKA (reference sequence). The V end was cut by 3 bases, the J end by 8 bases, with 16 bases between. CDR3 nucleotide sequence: TGCAGTGCTAGCGGGGACGGTTGGGGCGGCTACACCTTC. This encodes CSASGDGWGGYTF.

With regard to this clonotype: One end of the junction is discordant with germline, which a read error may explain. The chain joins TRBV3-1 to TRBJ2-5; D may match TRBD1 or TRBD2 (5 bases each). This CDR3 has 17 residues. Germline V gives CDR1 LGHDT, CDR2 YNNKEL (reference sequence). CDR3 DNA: TGTGCCAGCTGCCAAGAGGTCAAGGGGACGTACCAAGAGACCCAGTACTTC. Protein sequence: CASCQEVKGTYQETQYF.

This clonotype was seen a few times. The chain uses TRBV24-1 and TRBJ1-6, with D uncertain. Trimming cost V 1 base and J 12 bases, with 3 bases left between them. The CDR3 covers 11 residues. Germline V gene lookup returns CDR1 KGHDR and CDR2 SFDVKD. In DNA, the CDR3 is TGTGCCACCAGTGATTTCGAACCCCTCCACTTT. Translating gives CATSDFEPLHF.